Here is one T cell receptor (beta chain) with its context. Its antigen is not known. This sample is part of a study of T cell repertoires in cytomegalovirus infection. For the study at large: CMV infection together with matching HLA type was indicated by public TCR beta signatures. General observations from the study: HLA-C-restricted CMV-specific TCR beta clonotypes were dominant in the ex vivo response.

TCRdb itself ran the reads through MiXCR, one entry per CDR3 protein. Among roughly 230,000 distinct CDR3 sequences, over 15% were seen once, and the ten largest hold roughly 50%. V was trimmed by 3 bases and J by 0 bases, leaving 14 bases between them. The CDR3 consists of 16 residues. CDR1 is LNHNV, CDR2 YYDKDF, per germline (reference sequence). This TCR was sampled from a human donor in good health (CMV status not recorded). Some clones in this sample may be carry-over from other donors' samples. The V gene is TRBV15, the J gene TRBJ1-1, with a weak D call TRBD1 (5 bases). The sequencing sample was made of CD8+ T cells from PBMCs. In DNA, the CDR3 is TGTGCCACCAGCAGGGGGGTGGTCGGGATGAACACTGAAGCTTTCTTT. Translating it yields CATSRGVVGMNTEAFF.